Listed here are 26 T cell receptor beta chains from one sample, sequenced in a study of blood T cell repertoires in COVID-19. This table comes from immunoSEQ multiplex PCR, and its TCRdb copy is limited to in-frame clones, with some not included. The sample yields a few hundred thousand clones, 90% to 95% seen once. Specimen: PBMCs or T cells enriched from blood (not recorded which). The receptor set was obtained from a woman aged 40 to 50 who had been exposed to COVID-19.

V usage is TRBV3-1 (or the pseudogene TRBV3-2) and J usage is TRBJ2-7; no firm D call. This CDR3 spans 12 amino acids. Germline V gene data show CDR1 as LGHDT and CDR2 as YNNKEL (reference sequence). The V end lost 0 bases, the J end lost 6 bases, and 6 bases lay between the germline ends. The CDR3 reads CASSQERVEQYF. The CDR3 DNA sequence: TGTGCCAGCAGCCAAGAGCGCGTCGAGCAGTACTTC.

This rearrangement joins TRBV15 to TRBJ1-6; 8 nucleotides agree with TRBD1. Losses at the gene ends were 1 base for V and 11 bases for J; bases not matched to a gene: 7. This CDR3 has 15 amino acids. CDR1 and CDR2 (germline): LNHNV, YYDKDF (reference sequence). The CDR3 DNA reads TGTGCCACCAGCAGAGCTCCAGGGGGCGGAACACCCCTCCACTTT. As protein: CATSRAPGGGTPLHF.

The chain joins TRBV6-2 or TRBV6-3 to TRBJ2-1, with 7 bases lining up with TRBD2. Germline CDR1 is MNHEY and CDR2 is SVGEGT. This CDR3 contains 15 residues. The trim removed 6 bases at V and 8 bases at J, leaving 13 bases unmatched. CDR3 region: CASSQPWGGSDEQFF. DNA for the CDR3: TGTGCCAGCAGCCAACCCTGGGGGGGTTCGGATGAGCAGTTCTTC.

The chain couples TRBV7-2 to TRBJ1-2; a weak D match, TRBD1 (5 bases). CDR1 and CDR2 (germline): SGHTA, FQGNSA. V shed 1 base and J shed 10 bases, with 10 bases lying between them. The CDR3 sequence is 12 residues long. The chain's CDR3 is CASSLGTLAYTF. CDR3 nucleotides: TGTGCCAGCAGCTTAGGGACACTTGCCTACACCTTC.

This chain joins TRBV5-1 and TRBJ2-5; D unresolved. CDR1 and CDR2 (germline): SGHRS, YFSETQ. The V end lost 5 bases, the J end lost 2 bases, and 7 bases lay between the germline ends. The CDR3 contains 12 residues. CDR3 bases: TGCGCCAGCAGTCTGACACAAGAGACCCAGTACTTC. This gives the protein CASSLTQETQYF. Based on the CDR3 plus reference TRBV5-1 and TRBJ2-5, the full variable domain is KAGVTQTPRYLIKTRGQQVTLSCSPISGHRSVSWYQQTPGQGLQFLFEYFSETQRNKGNFPGRFSGRQFSNSRSEMNVSTLELGDSALYLCASSLTQETQYFGPGTRLLVL.

The chain carries TRBV5-5 and TRBJ2-6; 9 nucleotides line up with TRBD1. V was pared by 3 bases and J by 1 base, with 8 bases of the junction left unmatched. Per germline, CDR1 SGHKS and CDR2 YYEKEE (reference sequence). This CDR3 is 18 amino acids long. CDR3 sequence: CASSSSGTGRSGANVLTF. DNA for the CDR3: TGTGCCAGCAGCTCCTCCGGGACAGGGAGGTCTGGGGCCAACGTCCTGACTTTC.

V usage is TRBV12-3 or TRBV12-4 and J usage is TRBJ1-2, with TRBD1 identical over 9 bases. The length of the CDR3 is 13 residues. V shed 7 bases and J 4 bases; nucleotides not matched to a gene: 4. As DNA, the CDR3 is TGTGCCAGCAAGGACAGGGGCCGCTATGGCTACACCTTC. It codes for CASKDRGRYGYTF.

This chain joins TRBV5-1 and TRBJ1-4, with D tentatively TRBD1 (5 bases). The CDR3 sequence is 16 residues long. The germline V gene has CDR1 SGHRS and CDR2 YFSETQ. The V end was cut by 2 bases, the J end by 3 bases, with 14 bases between. CDR3 protein: CASSFGSGLPNEKLFF. Here the CDR3 DNA reads TGCGCCAGCAGCTTTGGATCGGGACTCCCTAATGAAAAACTGTTTTTT.

V usage is TRBV27 and J usage is TRBJ2-2; TRBD2 agrees at 11 bases. The CDR3 sequence is 15 residues long. The V segment lost 2 bases and the J segment 7 bases; nucleotides outside the gene matches: 3. CDR1 is MNHEY, CDR2 SMNVEV, per germline (reference sequence). The CDR3 bases are TGTGCCAGCAGTTTAGCACTAGCGGGAGACGGGGAGCTGTTTTTT. The encoded protein is CASSLALAGDGELFF.

The chain carries TRBV19 and TRBJ1-1; no clear D. The germline V gene has CDR1 LNHDA and CDR2 SQIVND (reference sequence). There are 14 residues in the CDR3. Trimming took 5 bases from V and 0 from J, leaving 10 bases between them. CDR3 sequence: CASSVGALNTEAFF. The CDR3 DNA sequence: TGTGCCAGTAGTGTAGGCGCACTGAACACTGAAGCTTTCTTT.

This sequence joins TRBV6-2 or TRBV6-3 and TRBJ2-1, with 8 positions matching TRBD2. The CDR3 runs 17 residues. With 6 bases clipped from V and 3 bases from J, the junction kept 13 bases outside the gene matches. The germline gives CDR1 MNHEY, CDR2 SVGEGT. CDR3 loop: CASSRTAGGAIYNEQFF. The CDR3 DNA reads TGTGCCAGCAGCCGAACCGCCGGGGGGGCGATCTACAATGAGCAGTTCTTC.

V and J are TRBV19 and TRBJ1-5, with 7 bases lining up with TRBD1. Germline CDR1 is LNHDA and CDR2 is SQIVND (reference sequence). The CDR3 spans 17 residues. V was pared by 3 bases and J by 0 bases, with 8 bases of the junction left unmatched. The CDR3 DNA follows: TGTGCCAGTAGTATTGTAGGGGGCAGGTATAGCAATCAGCCCCAGCATTTT. This sequence encodes CASSIVGGRYSNQPQHF.

The rearrangement links TRBV27 to TRBJ1-1; tentative D call: TRBD1 (5 bases). Trimming left V 5 bases short and J 7 bases short, with 14 bases between. CDR1 MNHEY and CDR2 SMNVEV come from the germline V gene (reference sequence). The CDR3 sequence is 13 residues long. CDR3 bases: TGTGCCAGCAGTCCGACGGGGGTTCTTGAAGCTTTCTTT. It translates to CASSPTGVLEAFF.

V usage is TRBV7-8 and J usage is TRBJ1-3; 8 nucleotides align to TRBD1. Germline V lookup: CDR1 SGHVS, CDR2 FQNEAQ. Trimming took 4 bases from V and 1 from J; bases not matched to a gene: 12. This CDR3 contains 18 residues. The CDR3 sequence: CASSSDRGPLGSGNTIYF. Here the CDR3 DNA reads TGTGCCAGCAGCTCAGACAGGGGCCCGTTGGGGTCTGGAAACACCATATATTTT. Full variable domain (outside the CDR3, taken from reference TRBV7-8 and TRBJ1-3): GAGVSQSPRYKVAKRGQDVALRCDPISGHVSLFWYQQALGQGPEFLTYFQNEAQLDKSGLPSDRFFAERPEGSVSTLKIQRTQQEDSAVYLCASSSDRGPLGSGNTIYFGEGSWLTVV.

This rearrangement joins TRBV1 to TRBJ2-1; the table's D gene call, TRBD2, was not cross checked with the DNA. TRBV1 counts as a pseudogene. The CDR3 loop spans 16 amino acids. The CDR3 protein is CTSSQDVGLGWNEQFF. The CDR3 DNA is TGCACCAGCAGCCAAGATGTGGGACTAGGTTGGAATGAGCAGTTCTTC.

The chain joins TRBV25-1 to TRBJ2-5, with D perhaps TRBD2 (7 bases). Trimming removed 1 base from V and 3 bases from J, with 12 bases in between. CDR1 and CDR2 from the germline V gene are MGHDK and SYGVNS. The CDR3 extends over 15 amino acids. CDR3 protein: CASSELGGREETQYF. DNA of the CDR3: TGTGCCAGCAGTGAATTGGGGGGGCGAGAAGAGACCCAGTACTTC. The entire variable domain, with the rest obtained from reference TRBV25-1 and TRBJ2-5, is as follows: EADIYQTPRYLVIGTGKKITLECSQTMGHDKMYWYQQDPGMELHLIHYSYGVNSTEKGDLSSESTVSRIRTEHFPLTLESARPSHTSQYLCASSELGGREETQYFGPGTRLLVL.

The chain uses TRBV19 and TRBJ2-5; 7 bases are a match to TRBD2. Trimming cost V 5 bases and J 5 bases; bases outside gene matches: 11. CDR1 is LNHDA, CDR2 SQIVND, per germline (reference sequence). This CDR3 has 15 amino acids. CDR3 protein: CASSRQRDPMETQYF. The CDR3, as DNA: TGTGCCAGTAGTCGACAGCGGGATCCTATGGAGACCCAGTACTTC.

The rearrangement joins TRBV3-1 (or the pseudogene TRBV3-2) to TRBJ2-1; 7 positions match TRBD2. There are 16 residues in the CDR3. The V gene's germline CDR1 is LGHDT and CDR2 YNNKEL (reference sequence). With 1 base clipped from V and 6 bases from J, the junction kept 9 bases outside the gene matches. The CDR3 reads CASSQVRGGRGNEQFF. The CDR3 DNA reads as TGTGCCAGCAGCCAAGTTCGGGGAGGGCGGGGCAATGAGCAGTTCTTC.

CDR3 protein: CATSGQTGPYEQYF. CDR3 DNA: TGTGCCACCAGCGGCCAGACAGGGCCCTACGAGCAGTACTTC. V usage is TRBV15 and J usage is TRBJ2-7; the match to TRBD1 covers 7 bases. The CDR3 sequence is 14 residues long. Germline V gene data show CDR1 as LNHNV and CDR2 as YYDKDF (reference sequence). V lost 5 bases and J lost 2; bases outside the gene matches: 6.

The rearrangement joins TRBV5-1 to TRBJ2-1; 8 nucleotides match TRBD2. Unmatched junction bases numbered 6, after V lost 4 bases and J lost 0 bases. The CDR3 covers 16 residues. From germline, CDR1 is SGHRS and CDR2 YFSETQ. The CDR3 coding sequence is TGCGCCAGCAGCCCCGGACTAGCCAACTCCTACAATGAGCAGTTCTTC. Translating gives CASSPGLANSYNEQFF.

V and J are TRBV19 and TRBJ1-1; 7 bases are a match to TRBD1. Losses at the gene ends were 5 bases for V and 5 bases for J; bases not matched to a gene: 5. The CDR3 runs to 13 residues. Germline V gene lookup returns CDR1 LNHDA and CDR2 SQIVND (reference sequence). Here the CDR3 DNA reads TGTGCCAGTAGTTCGGCAGGGGGAACTGAAGCTTTCTTT. Translating gives CASSSAGGTEAFF.

This chain uses TRBV4-3 with TRBJ2-1; 7 bases fit TRBD2. In germline, CDR1 is LGHNA, CDR2 YSLEER. V trimming: 0 bases; J trimming: 9 bases; junction bases outside the gene matches: 11. This CDR3 spans 16 amino acids. CDR3 sequence reads: CASSQDSRASGGEQFF. The CDR3, as DNA: TGCGCCAGCAGCCAAGATTCGAGGGCTAGCGGAGGTGAGCAGTTCTTC.

This sequence joins TRBV7-6 and TRBJ2-5; the match to TRBD1 covers 7 bases. This CDR3 comprises 15 residues. Germline V gene data show CDR1 as SGHVS and CDR2 as FNYEAQ. V shed 4 bases and J 2 bases; nucleotides not matched to a gene: 7. CDR3: CASSWNEGQQETQYF. CDR3 nucleotides: TGTGCCAGCAGCTGGAACGAGGGACAGCAAGAGACCCAGTACTTC.

The gene calls are TRBV5-1 and TRBJ2-1; 7 nucleotides align to TRBD2. After removal of 4 bases from V and 2 bases from J, the junction contained 6 bases not matched to a gene. CDR1 is SGHRS and CDR2 is YFSETQ in the germline V gene. The CDR3 spans 15 residues. DNA for the CDR3: TGCGCCAGCAGCCCGGAGGGACTACCCTACAATGAGCAGTTCTTC. This codes for CASSPEGLPYNEQFF.

This clone was detected once. This sample includes further DNA sequences coding for the same CDR3. The V and J genes are TRBV12-3 or TRBV12-4 and TRBJ1-2; 10 nucleotides agree with TRBD1. J lost 5 bases, V lost 5 bases, and 2 bases had no gene match. The CDR3 has 13 amino acids. The DNA for the CDR3 is TGTGCCAGCAGTCTGGGACAGGGGTATGGCTACACCTTC. It codes for CASSLGQGYGYTF.

This chain connects TRBV7-2 to TRBJ2-4; weak D call: TRBD1 (5 bases). V dropped 5 bases and J dropped 7 bases, with 15 bases sitting between them. The V gene's germline CDR1 is SGHTA and CDR2 FQGNSA. The CDR3 has 14 residues. CDR3 coding DNA: TGTGCCAGCAGCGCCAGGGTCGTCTCGAACATTCAGTACTTC. Protein product: CASSARVVSNIQYF.